The present TCR beta chain was sequenced within a study of siplizumab effects on memory and regulatory T cells. Study-level results: Naive or memory phenotype was unassignable for roughly 80-95% of proliferating CD4+ or CD8+ clones. It seemed that naive T cells were more diverse than memory cells and were major contributors to the alloresponse. Tracing alloreactive clones into unstimulated subsets worked for only a minor fraction of them.

The repertoire was sequenced with immunoSEQ multiplex PCR; TCRdb's copy has only in-frame clones and lacks some. The data contain around 100,000 clones, over 85% of them singletons. Germline CDR1 MGHRA, CDR2 YSYEKL. V lost 2 bases, J lost 7 bases, and 7 bases stayed unmatched. The CDR3 is made up of 15 amino acids. This clone was found once. What it binds is not known. The sequence derives from a human donor in good health. The J gene is TRBJ1-4, the V gene TRBV4-1; 7 bases map to TRBD1. Sequencing input: Tregs sorted from blood. DNA of the CDR3: TGCGCCAGCAGCCAAAGGGACAGTTGGGGTGAAAAACTGTTTTTT. Amino acids: CASSQRDSWGEKLFF.